A selection of T cell receptor beta chains follows, all from one sample in a study of blood T cell repertoires in COVID-19. Repertoires were generated with immunoSEQ multiplex PCR, while TCRdb's copy carries only in-frame clones and drops some. The table records approximately 110,000 clones, around 85% of them present only once. Material: peripheral blood. Receptor source: a human donor in a cohort sampled during active COVID-19. CDR3s include the opening cysteine and the closing phenylalanine or tryptophan. Each record gives: V gene, clone size, D gene, J gene, CDR3 protein, CDR3 DNA. A D gene is named only where the DNA matches it firmly. A row's size may be missing; if present it is once, few, many or a size class.

v_call: TRBV15
clone_size: NA
d_call: NA
j_call: TRBJ2-7
cdr3_aa: CATSREVGVGEQYF
cdr3_nt: TGTGCCACCAGCAGAGAGGTAGGGGTTGGCGAGCAGTACTTC

v_call: TRBV6-5
clone_size: NA
d_call: NA
j_call: TRBJ1-4
cdr3_aa: CASSSYKNEKLFF
cdr3_nt: TGTGCCAGCAGTTCTTACAAGAATGAAAAACTGTTTTTT

v_call: TRBV9
clone_size: NA
d_call: TRBD1
j_call: TRBJ1-2
cdr3_aa: CASSARGQGNYGYTF
cdr3_nt: TGTGCCAGCAGCGCGAGGGGACAGGGGAACTATGGCTACACCTTC

v_call: TRBV6-5
clone_size: NA
d_call: NA
j_call: TRBJ1-3
cdr3_aa: CASTKQSSGNTIYF
cdr3_nt: TGTGCCAGCACCAAACAGAGCTCTGGAAACACCATATATTTT

v_call: TRBV24-1
clone_size: few
d_call: TRBD2
j_call: TRBJ2-3
cdr3_aa: CATSVAGGRTDTQYF
cdr3_nt: TGTGCCACCAGTGTTGCGGGGGGGCGCACAGATACGCAGTATTTT

v_call: TRBV28
clone_size: NA
d_call: NA
j_call: TRBJ2-1
cdr3_aa: CASRLQELAFNEQFF
cdr3_nt: TGTGCCAGCAGACTCCAGGAACTTGCCTTCAATGAGCAGTTCTTC

v_call: TRBV7-2
clone_size: NA
d_call: TRBD2
j_call: TRBJ2-1
cdr3_aa: CASNYASGLLDEQFF
cdr3_nt: TGTGCCAGCAACTACGCTAGCGGTTTGTTGGATGAGCAGTTCTTC

v_call: TRBV27
clone_size: NA
d_call: NA
j_call: TRBJ2-2
cdr3_aa: CASSLLGDGELFF
cdr3_nt: TGTGCCAGCAGTTTGTTGGGCGACGGGGAGCTGTTTTTT

v_call: TRBV6-6
clone_size: NA
d_call: NA
j_call: TRBJ1-3
cdr3_aa: CASSFLLQGSGNTIYF
cdr3_nt: TGTGCCAGCAGTTTTCTCCTGCAGGGATCTGGAAACACCATATATTTT

v_call: TRBV4-1
clone_size: once
d_call: NA
j_call: TRBJ1-3
cdr3_aa: CASTRAASSGNTIYF
cdr3_nt: TGCGCCAGCACCCGAGCTGCGAGCTCTGGAAACACCATATATTTT

v_call: TRBV18
clone_size: few
d_call: NA
j_call: TRBJ2-1
cdr3_aa: CASSPVREDYNEQFF
cdr3_nt: TGTGCCAGCTCACCGGTAAGAGAGGATTACAATGAGCAGTTCTTC

v_call: TRBV28
clone_size: NA
d_call: NA
j_call: TRBJ2-3
cdr3_aa: CASSVPFTRKRSGGTQYF
cdr3_nt: TGTGCCAGCAGTGTACCATTCACTAGGAAGCGTAGCGGAGGTACGCAGTATTTT

v_call: TRBV6-5
clone_size: NA
d_call: TRBD1
j_call: TRBJ2-2
cdr3_aa: CASQGVRGNTGELFF
cdr3_nt: TGTGCCAGCCAGGGGGTGAGAGGAAACACCGGGGAGCTGTTTTTT

v_call: TRBV27
clone_size: once
d_call: TRBD2
j_call: TRBJ2-1
cdr3_aa: CASSKRGIVNEQFF
cdr3_nt: TGTGCCAGCAGTAAGCGGGGGATTGTGAATGAGCAGTTCTTC

v_call: TRBV7-6
clone_size: NA
d_call: NA
j_call: TRBJ2-7
cdr3_aa: CASSLDASGSYEQYF
cdr3_nt: TGTGCCAGCAGCTTAGACGCGTCGGGCTCCTACGAGCAGTACTTC

v_call: TRBV28
clone_size: NA
d_call: NA
j_call: TRBJ1-1
cdr3_aa: CASNSAGLATNTEAFF
cdr3_nt: TGTGCCAGCAACTCGGCGGGTCTCGCTACGAACACTGAAGCTTTCTTT

v_call: TRBV10-3
clone_size: NA
d_call: NA
j_call: TRBJ2-2
cdr3_aa: CAISATANTGELFF
cdr3_nt: TGTGCCATCAGTGCAACAGCGAACACCGGGGAGCTGTTTTTT

v_call: TRBV28
clone_size: few
d_call: TRBD1
j_call: TRBJ1-3
cdr3_aa: CASQTGTGNTIYF
cdr3_nt: TGTGCCAGCCAGACAGGGACTGGAAACACCATATATTTT

v_call: TRBV11-2
clone_size: NA
d_call: TRBD1
j_call: TRBJ1-1
cdr3_aa: CASRLTGMNTEAFF
cdr3_nt: TGTGCCAGCAGATTGACAGGGATGAACACTGAAGCTTTCTTT

v_call: TRBV7-8
clone_size: NA
d_call: NA
j_call: TRBJ2-5
cdr3_aa: CASSPPGKAGTETQYF
cdr3_nt: TGTGCCAGCAGCCCCCCCGGGAAGGCGGGTACCGAGACCCAGTACTTC

v_call: TRBV14
clone_size: NA
d_call: NA
j_call: TRBJ1-2
cdr3_aa: CASSQGWQEAIDYTF
cdr3_nt: TGTGCCAGCAGCCAAGGATGGCAGGAGGCTATTGACTACACCTTC

v_call: TRBV7-2
clone_size: NA
d_call: NA
j_call: TRBJ1-6
cdr3_aa: CASSLGLVGGYNSPLHF
cdr3_nt: TGTGCCAGCAGCTTAGGTCTAGTCGGAGGCTATAATTCACCCCTCCACTTT

v_call: TRBV30
clone_size: NA
d_call: NA
j_call: TRBJ2-1
cdr3_aa: CAWKGQTYNEQFF
cdr3_nt: TGTGCCTGGAAAGGACAGACCTACAATGAGCAGTTCTTC

v_call: TRBV2
clone_size: NA
d_call: NA
j_call: TRBJ2-7
cdr3_aa: CASSVWSYEQYF
cdr3_nt: TGTGCCAGCAGTGTCTGGAGCTACGAGCAGTACTTC

v_call: TRBV19
clone_size: NA
d_call: TRBD1
j_call: TRBJ1-2
cdr3_aa: CASSTPGTGAGYTF
cdr3_nt: TGTGCCAGTAGTACCCCCGGGACAGGGGCCGGCTACACCTTC

v_call: TRBV30
clone_size: NA
d_call: NA
j_call: TRBJ2-7
cdr3_aa: CAWSVLRTTYEQYF
cdr3_nt: TGTGCCTGGAGTGTACTCAGGACTACCTACGAGCAGTACTTC

v_call: TRBV6-5
clone_size: NA
d_call: NA
j_call: TRBJ1-5
cdr3_aa: CASSAQGGDQPQHF
cdr3_nt: TGTGCCAGCAGCGCCCAGGGCGGTGATCAGCCCCAGCATTTT

v_call: TRBV24-1
clone_size: once
d_call: TRBD1
j_call: TRBJ2-7
cdr3_aa: CATSDRTGVEQYF
cdr3_nt: TGTGCCACCAGTGACCGGACAGGGGTCGAGCAGTACTTC

v_call: TRBV4-2
clone_size: NA
d_call: NA
j_call: TRBJ1-2
cdr3_aa: CASSQEQYGYTF
cdr3_nt: TGTGCCAGCAGCCAAGAACAGTATGGCTACACCTTC

v_call: TRBV4-1
clone_size: NA
d_call: NA
j_call: TRBJ2-7
cdr3_aa: CASSPPDSLVEQYF
cdr3_nt: TGCGCCAGCAGCCCTCCGGACTCCCTGGTTGAGCAGTACTTC

v_call: TRBV6-6
clone_size: NA
d_call: TRBD1
j_call: TRBJ1-5
cdr3_aa: CASSLRQGRRDQPQHF
cdr3_nt: TGTGCCAGCAGTCTTCGACAGGGAAGGAGGGATCAGCCCCAGCATTTT

v_call: TRBV6-5
clone_size: NA
d_call: NA
j_call: TRBJ1-2
cdr3_aa: CASSYSIAGNYGYTF
cdr3_nt: TGTGCCAGCAGTTACTCGATAGCAGGGAACTATGGCTACACCTTC

v_call: TRBV9
clone_size: NA
d_call: NA
j_call: TRBJ2-1
cdr3_aa: CASSVFPFSYNEQFF
cdr3_nt: TGTGCCAGCAGCGTTTTCCCATTCTCCTACAATGAGCAGTTCTTC

v_call: TRBV19
clone_size: NA
d_call: NA
j_call: TRBJ2-1
cdr3_aa: CASRAGNEQFF
cdr3_nt: TGTGCCAGTAGAGCGGGCAATGAGCAGTTCTTC

v_call: TRBV15
clone_size: few
d_call: TRBD1
j_call: TRBJ1-1
cdr3_aa: CATSRIRDRAFF
cdr3_nt: TGTGCCACCAGCAGAATCCGGGACAGAGCTTTCTTT

v_call: TRBV28
clone_size: NA
d_call: TRBD1
j_call: TRBJ1-4
cdr3_aa: CASSLRTGDATNEKLFF
cdr3_nt: TGTGCCAGCAGTTTAAGGACAGGGGATGCAACTAATGAAAAACTGTTTTTT

v_call: TRBV23-1
clone_size: NA
d_call: NA
j_call: TRBJ1-5
cdr3_aa: CASSTRQVHSNQPQHF
cdr3_nt: TGCGCCAGCAGCACGCGACAGGTCCATAGCAATCAGCCCCAGCATTTT